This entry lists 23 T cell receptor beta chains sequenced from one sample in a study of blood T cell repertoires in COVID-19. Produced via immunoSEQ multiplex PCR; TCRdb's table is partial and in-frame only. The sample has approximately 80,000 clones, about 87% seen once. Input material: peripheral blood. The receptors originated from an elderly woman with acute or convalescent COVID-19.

In nucleotides, the CDR3 is TGTGCCTGGAGTGTAACAGGGGGCGACAGTGGTGGCTACACCTTC. It translates to CAWSVTGGDSGGYTF. The V gene is TRBV30, the J gene TRBJ1-2; 9 nucleotides agree with TRBD1. Germline loops: CDR1 GTSNPN, CDR2 SVGIG (reference sequence). V lost 0 bases to trimming and J lost 7 bases; unmatched junction nucleotides: 9. This CDR3 comprises 15 residues.

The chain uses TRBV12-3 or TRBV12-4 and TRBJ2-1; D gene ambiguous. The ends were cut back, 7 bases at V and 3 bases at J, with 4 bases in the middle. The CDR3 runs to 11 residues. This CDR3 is CASTLYNEQFF. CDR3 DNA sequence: TGTGCCAGCACTCTCTACAATGAGCAGTTCTTC.

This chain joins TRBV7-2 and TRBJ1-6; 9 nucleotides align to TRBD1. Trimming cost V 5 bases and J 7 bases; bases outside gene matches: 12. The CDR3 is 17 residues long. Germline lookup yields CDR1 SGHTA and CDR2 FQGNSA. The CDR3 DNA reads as TGTGCCAGCAGCCCTCCCGGGACAGGGAATCGGAATTCACCCCTCCACTTT. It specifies CASSPPGTGNRNSPLHF.

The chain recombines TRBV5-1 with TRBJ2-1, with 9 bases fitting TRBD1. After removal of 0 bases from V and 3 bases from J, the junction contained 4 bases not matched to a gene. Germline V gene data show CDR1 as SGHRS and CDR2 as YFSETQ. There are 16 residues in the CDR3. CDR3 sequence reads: CASSLETGGFYNEQFF. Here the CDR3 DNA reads TGCGCCAGCAGCTTGGAGACAGGGGGATTCTACAATGAGCAGTTCTTC. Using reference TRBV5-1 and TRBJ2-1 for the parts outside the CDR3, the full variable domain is KAGVTQTPRYLIKTRGQQVTLSCSPISGHRSVSWYQQTPGQGLQFLFEYFSETQRNKGNFPGRFSGRQFSNSRSEMNVSTLELGDSALYLCASSLETGGFYNEQFFGPGTRLTVL.

The CDR3 sequence: CASSPGGARGNEQFF. CDR3 nucleotide sequence: TGCGCCAGCAGCCCTGGGGGGGCTAGGGGAAATGAGCAGTTCTTC. The chain uses TRBV5-1 and TRBJ2-1; the D gene is possibly TRBD2 (7 bases). Trimming shortened V by 4 bases and J by 7 bases, and 18 bases separated the two germline ends. The CDR3 has 15 residues. Germline-derived CDR1 and CDR2 are SGHRS and YFSETQ. Variable domain in full (rest from reference TRBV5-1 and TRBJ2-1): KAGVTQTPRYLIKTRGQQVTLSCSPISGHRSVSWYQQTPGQGLQFLFEYFSETQRNKGNFPGRFSGRQFSNSRSEMNVSTLELGDSALYLCASSPGGARGNEQFFGPGTRLTVL.

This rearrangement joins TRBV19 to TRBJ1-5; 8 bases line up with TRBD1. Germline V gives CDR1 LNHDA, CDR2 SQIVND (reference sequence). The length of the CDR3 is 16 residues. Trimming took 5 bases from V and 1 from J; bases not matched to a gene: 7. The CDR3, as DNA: TGTGCCAGTAGTCCCCTACAGGGGGACAGCAATCAGCCCCAGCATTTT. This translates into CASSPLQGDSNQPQHF.

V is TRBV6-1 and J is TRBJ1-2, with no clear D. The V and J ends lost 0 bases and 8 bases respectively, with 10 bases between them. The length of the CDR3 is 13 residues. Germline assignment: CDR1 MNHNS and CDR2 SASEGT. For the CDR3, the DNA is TGTGCCAGCAGTGAAGCAGGGAGGCTGGGCTACACCTTC. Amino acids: CASSEAGRLGYTF.

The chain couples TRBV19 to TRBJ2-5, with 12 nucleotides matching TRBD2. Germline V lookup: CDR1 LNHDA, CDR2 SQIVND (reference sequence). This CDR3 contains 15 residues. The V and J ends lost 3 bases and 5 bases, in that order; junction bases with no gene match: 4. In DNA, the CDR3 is TGTGCCAGTAGTATTAGGACTAGCGGGGCGGAGACCCAGTACTTC. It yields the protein CASSIRTSGAETQYF.

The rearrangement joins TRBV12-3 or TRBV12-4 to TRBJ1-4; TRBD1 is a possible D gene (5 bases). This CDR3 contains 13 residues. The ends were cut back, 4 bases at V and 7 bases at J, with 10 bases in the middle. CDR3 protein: CASSSTVGEKLFF. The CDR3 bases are TGTGCCAGCAGTTCGACAGTGGGTGAAAAACTGTTTTTT.

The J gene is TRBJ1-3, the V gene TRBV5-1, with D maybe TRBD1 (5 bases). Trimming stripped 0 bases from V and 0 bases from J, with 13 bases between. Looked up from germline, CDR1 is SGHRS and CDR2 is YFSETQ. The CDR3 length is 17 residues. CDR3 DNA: TGCGCCAGCAGCTTGGCCGGGGGGAAAAACTCTGGAAACACCATATATTTT. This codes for CASSLAGGKNSGNTIYF. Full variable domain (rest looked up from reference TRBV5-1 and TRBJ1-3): KAGVTQTPRYLIKTRGQQVTLSCSPISGHRSVSWYQQTPGQGLQFLFEYFSETQRNKGNFPGRFSGRQFSNSRSEMNVSTLELGDSALYLCASSLAGGKNSGNTIYFGEGSWLTVV.

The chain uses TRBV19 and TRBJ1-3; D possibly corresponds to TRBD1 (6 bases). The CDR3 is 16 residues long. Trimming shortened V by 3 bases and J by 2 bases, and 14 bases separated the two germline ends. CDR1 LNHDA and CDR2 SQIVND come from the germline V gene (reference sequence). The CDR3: CASSMGSAGAGNTIYF. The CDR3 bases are TGTGCCAGTAGTATGGGGTCCGCAGGGGCTGGAAACACCATATATTTT.

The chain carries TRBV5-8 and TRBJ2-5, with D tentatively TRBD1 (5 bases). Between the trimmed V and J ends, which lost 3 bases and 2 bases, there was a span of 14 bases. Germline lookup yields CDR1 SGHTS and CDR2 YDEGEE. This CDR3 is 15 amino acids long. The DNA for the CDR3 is TGTGCCAGCAGCTGGGAAGGGGCCAGACAAGAGACCCAGTACTTC. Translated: CASSWEGARQETQYF.

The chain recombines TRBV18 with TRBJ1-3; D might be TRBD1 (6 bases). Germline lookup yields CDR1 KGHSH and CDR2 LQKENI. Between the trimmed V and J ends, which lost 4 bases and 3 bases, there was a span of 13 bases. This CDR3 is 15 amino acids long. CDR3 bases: TGTGCCAGCTCACGAAACCGGGACATTGGAAACACCATATATTTT. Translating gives CASSRNRDIGNTIYF.

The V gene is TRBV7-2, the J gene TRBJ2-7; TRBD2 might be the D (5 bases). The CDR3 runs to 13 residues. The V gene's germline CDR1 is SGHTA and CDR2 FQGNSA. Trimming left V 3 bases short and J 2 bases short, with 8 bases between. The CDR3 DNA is TGTGCCAGCAGCTTCGGGGTCGCCTACGAGCAGTACTTC. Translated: CASSFGVAYEQYF.

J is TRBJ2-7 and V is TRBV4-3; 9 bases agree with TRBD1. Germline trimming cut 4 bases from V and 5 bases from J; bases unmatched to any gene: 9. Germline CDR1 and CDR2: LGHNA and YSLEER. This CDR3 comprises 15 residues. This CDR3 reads CASSPDRGGGNEQYF. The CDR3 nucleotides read TGCGCCAGCAGCCCTGACAGGGGGGGTGGCAACGAGCAGTACTTC.

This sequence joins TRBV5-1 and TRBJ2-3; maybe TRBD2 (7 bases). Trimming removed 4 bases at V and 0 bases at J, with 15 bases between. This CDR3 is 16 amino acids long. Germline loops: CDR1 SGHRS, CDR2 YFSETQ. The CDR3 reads CASSDGGLGSTDTQYF. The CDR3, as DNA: TGCGCCAGCAGCGACGGGGGGCTAGGAAGCACAGATACGCAGTATTTT.

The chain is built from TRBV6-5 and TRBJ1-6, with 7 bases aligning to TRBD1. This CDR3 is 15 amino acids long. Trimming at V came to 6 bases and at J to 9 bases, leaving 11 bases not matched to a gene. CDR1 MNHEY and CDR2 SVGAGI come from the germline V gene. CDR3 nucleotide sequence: TGTGCCAGCAGGCTGGAGGGGGCGTCGTCTTCACCCCTCCACTTT. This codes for CASRLEGASSSPLHF.

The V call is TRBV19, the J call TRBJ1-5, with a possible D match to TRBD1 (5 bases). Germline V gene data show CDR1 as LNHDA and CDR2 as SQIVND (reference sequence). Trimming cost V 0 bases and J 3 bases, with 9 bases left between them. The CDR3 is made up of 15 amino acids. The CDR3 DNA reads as TGTGCCAGTAGTATAGACGGGGGATCCAATCAGCCCCAGCATTTT. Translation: CASSIDGGSNQPQHF.

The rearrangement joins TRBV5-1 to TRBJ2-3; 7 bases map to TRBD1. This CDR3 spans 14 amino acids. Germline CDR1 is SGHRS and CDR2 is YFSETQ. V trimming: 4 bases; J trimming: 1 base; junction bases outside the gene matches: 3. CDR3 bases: TGCGCCAGCAGCGCGACAGGGCGCACAGATACGCAGTATTTT. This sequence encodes CASSATGRTDTQYF.

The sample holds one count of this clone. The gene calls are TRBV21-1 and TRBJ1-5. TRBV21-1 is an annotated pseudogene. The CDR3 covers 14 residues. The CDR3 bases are TGTGCCAGCAGCAATGGTGAGTCCAATCAGCCCCAGCATTTT. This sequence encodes CASSNGESNQPQHF.

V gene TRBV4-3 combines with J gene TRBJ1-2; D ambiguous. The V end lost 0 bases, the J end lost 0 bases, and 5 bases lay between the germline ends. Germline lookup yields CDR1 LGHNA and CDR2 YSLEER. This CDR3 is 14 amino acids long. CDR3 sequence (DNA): TGCGCCAGCAGCCAAGACTTATCTAACTATGGCTACACCTTC. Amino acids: CASSQDLSNYGYTF.

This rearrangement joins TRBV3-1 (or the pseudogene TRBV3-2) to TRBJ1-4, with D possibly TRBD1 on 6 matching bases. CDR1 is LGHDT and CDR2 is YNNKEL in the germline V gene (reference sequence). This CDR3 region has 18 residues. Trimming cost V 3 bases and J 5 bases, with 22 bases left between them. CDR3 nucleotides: TGTGCCAGCAGCCAGAGGATTAGGACAGCCCGAGGGAATGAAAAACTGTTTTTT. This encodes CASSQRIRTARGNEKLFF.

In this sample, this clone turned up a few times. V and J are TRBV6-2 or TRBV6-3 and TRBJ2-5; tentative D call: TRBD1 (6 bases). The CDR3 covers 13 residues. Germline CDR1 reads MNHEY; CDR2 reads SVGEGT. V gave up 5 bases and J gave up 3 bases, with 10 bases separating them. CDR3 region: CASSRDTEETQYF. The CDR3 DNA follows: TGTGCCAGCAGTCGGGACACTGAAGAGACCCAGTACTTC.